Below are 6 T cell receptor beta chains sequenced from a single sample in a study of blood T cell repertoires in COVID-19. Clones were sequenced by immunoSEQ multiplex PCR, and TCRdb holds only the in-frame ones, with some missing. The sample consists of a few hundred thousand clones, about 90% of them appearing once. The sequenced sample consisted of PBMCs or T cells enriched from blood (not recorded which). The origin of the receptors is a man between 18 and 35 years old who had recovered from COVID-19.

The chain recombines TRBV12-3 or TRBV12-4 with TRBJ2-2; D is unresolved. The V and J ends lost 8 bases and 7 bases respectively, with 5 bases between them. The CDR3 runs to 10 residues. DNA for the CDR3: TGTGCCAGCCGAGGCGGGGAGCTGTTTTTT. Its protein is CASRGGELFF.

This chain joins TRBV29-1 and TRBJ1-4, with D possibly TRBD1 on 6 matching bases. V shed 6 bases and J shed 7 bases, with 15 bases lying between them. Germline lookup yields CDR1 SQVTM and CDR2 ANQGSEA. The CDR3 is 13 amino acids. The CDR3 reads CSVAVGAGEKLFF. The CDR3 nucleotides are TGCAGCGTAGCTGTGGGGGCGGGTGAAAAACTGTTTTTT.

The J gene is TRBJ1-6, the V gene TRBV6-5, with D unresolved. The CDR3 has 16 amino acids. Germline V lookup: CDR1 MNHEY, CDR2 SVGAGI. V lost 2 bases to trimming and J lost 0 bases, with 8 bases between them. CDR3 loop: CASSYGSNSYNSPLHF. CDR3 bases: TGTGCCAGCAGTTACGGCTCCAACTCCTATAATTCACCCCTCCACTTT.

The chain joins TRBV9 to TRBJ1-3; 10 bases map to TRBD1. This CDR3 has 16 amino acids. The trim removed 4 bases at V and 4 bases at J, leaving 8 bases unmatched. The germline V gene has CDR1 SGDLS and CDR2 YYNGEE. The CDR3 sequence: CASSPRDRGAGNTIYF. For the CDR3, the DNA is TGTGCCAGCAGCCCGAGGGACAGGGGCGCCGGAAACACCATATATTTT.

This clone has just a few counts. V gene TRBV4-1 combines with J gene TRBJ1-3; possibly TRBD1 for D (6 bases). Germline values: CDR1 MGHRA, CDR2 YSYEKL. This CDR3 region has 15 residues. Trimming cost V 3 bases and J 2 bases, with 11 bases left between them. This chain's CDR3 is CASSHPGTTGNTIYF. CDR3 DNA: TGCGCCAGCAGCCATCCCGGGACAACTGGAAACACCATATATTTT.

Notes on this clone: The same CDR3 also results from other DNA sequences found in this sample. The J gene is TRBJ1-1, the V gene TRBV29-1; TRBD1 might be the D (5 bases). Germline values: CDR1 SQVTM, CDR2 ANQGSEA. V shed 0 bases and J shed 6 bases, with 8 bases lying between them. The CDR3 is made up of 12 amino acids. The CDR3 nucleotides read TGCAGCGTTGAAGAGGGCAGGGCTGAAGCTTTCTTT. Protein product: CSVEEGRAEAFF.